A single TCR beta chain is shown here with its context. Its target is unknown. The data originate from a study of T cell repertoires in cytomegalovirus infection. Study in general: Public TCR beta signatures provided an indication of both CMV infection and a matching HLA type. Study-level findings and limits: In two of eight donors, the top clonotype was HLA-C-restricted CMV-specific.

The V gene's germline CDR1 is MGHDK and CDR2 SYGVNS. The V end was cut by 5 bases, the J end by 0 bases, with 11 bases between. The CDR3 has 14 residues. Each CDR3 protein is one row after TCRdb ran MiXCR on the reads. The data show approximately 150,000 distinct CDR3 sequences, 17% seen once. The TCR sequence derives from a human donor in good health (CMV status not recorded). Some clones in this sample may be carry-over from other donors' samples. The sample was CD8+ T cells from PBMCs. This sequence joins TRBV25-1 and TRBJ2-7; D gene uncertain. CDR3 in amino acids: CASSPNRHSYEQYF. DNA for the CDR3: TGTGCCAGCAGTCCTAACCGGCACTCCTACGAGCAGTACTTC.